The sequence of this TCR beta chain was determined in a study of blood T cell repertoires in COVID-19. Looking at the study overall: Acute and convalescent COVID-19 samples came from the United States, Italy and Spain.

Only one count was recorded for this clone. In the authors' methods: The authors estimated nucleated cell counts from reference gene primer amplification. Profiling relied on immunoSEQ multiplex PCR, and the TCRdb table lists in-frame clones only, not all of them. V, J and clone size are taken as reported in that table, and D and trimming were inferred from the DNA itself. Here the sample spans around 280,000 clones, around 92% being singletons. V lost 0 bases, J lost 1 base, and 10 bases lay in between. The CDR3 consists of 15 residues. Germline V lookup: CDR1 SGHRS, CDR2 YFSETQ. The source is a woman younger than 45 with COVID-19, enrolled during active disease. Source material: peripheral blood. V and J are TRBV5-1 and TRBJ1-1; D is unclear. Written as DNA, the CDR3 is TGCGCCAGCAGCTTGGTACCTTCAGAGAACACTGAAGCTTTCTTT. Protein sequence: CASSLVPSENTEAFF.